The sequence of this TCR beta chain was determined in a study of T cell clonotyping in hematopoietic cell transplantation. Study context: Cytoreduction preceded collection of pretransplant recipient samples. Broader study findings: Broader posttransplant TCR repertoire diversity was predicted by graft donor and pretransplant recipient Inverse Simpson Index values.

TCRdb's copy holds only in-frame clones and misses some; the assay was immunoSEQ multiplex PCR. The table shows over 45,000 clones, with 85% to 90% occurring only once. Indicated time point: recipient sample about 28 days before transplant, after cytoreduction. Recipients were bled about 28 days pretransplant and at posttransplant days 30, 100, 180. On this clone: Antigen: not known.

Trimming left V 0 bases short and J 7 bases short, with 15 bases between. The CDR3 runs to 15 residues. The V gene's germline CDR1 is ENHRY and CDR2 SYGVKD. This rearrangement joins TRBV10-3 to TRBJ1-2; D is unresolved. The sequenced sample was peripheral blood mononuclear cells, obtained before stem cell transplant. The clonotype originates from a man aged 55 to 70 with biphenotypic leukemia. Some clones in this sample may be carry-over from other donors' samples. In nucleotides, the CDR3 is TGTGCCATCAGTGAGTCGCAAGGGCTGGGTGGTGGCTACACCTTC. It encodes CAISESQGLGGGYTF.